Each of the 30 T cell receptor beta chains below was sequenced from the same sample in a study of CD8+ T cells in alopecia areata. As for treatment: oral pan-JAK inhibitor, 5-10 mg twice daily. Investigators isolated RNA and reverse transcribed it into cDNA to act as the sequencing template. The assay was immunoSEQ multiplex PCR, and TCRdb's table has in-frame clones only and misses some. The sample comprises some 180,000 clones, about 53% of which are singletons, and 11% rests with the top ten. The starting material was CD8+ T cells sorted from blood, obtained at week 24, from a patient treated with tofacitinib. The receptor set was obtained from a human donor with alopecia areata.

This clone has just a few counts. This CDR3 is CASSQDLGDAGYEQYF. CDR3 DNA: TGCGCCAGCAGCCAAGATCTAGGGGACGCCGGCTACGAGCAGTACTTC. The rearrangement uses TRBV4-3 and TRBJ2-7; D tentatively fits TRBD1 or TRBD2 (5 bases each). V was trimmed by 0 bases and J by 3 bases, leaving 15 bases between them. The CDR3 runs to 16 residues. Germline V gives CDR1 LGHNA, CDR2 YSLEER.

This clone was counted once. The CDR3 DNA is TGTGCCAGCAGCTACAATCGGGGGGGCATCACTGAAGCTTTCTTT. Its translation is CASSYNRGGITEAFF. This chain uses TRBV11-2 with TRBJ1-1, with D possibly matching TRBD1 (6 bases). From germline, CDR1 is SGHAT and CDR2 FQNNGV. V lost 4 bases and J lost 4, with 16 bases in between. This CDR3 has 15 amino acids.

This clone was counted only a few times. The chain uses TRBV7-6 and TRBJ1-4; D remains unclear. CDR3 length equals 13 residues. Germline V gene lookup returns CDR1 SGHVS and CDR2 FNYEAQ. V was shortened by 5 bases and J by 8 bases, with 12 bases between the two germline ends. The CDR3, as DNA: TGTGCCAGCAGCGATGGCTTTGGGGAAAAACTGTTTTTT. This sequence encodes CASSDGFGEKLFF.

The table lists this clone with a few counts. This chain connects TRBV29-1 to TRBJ2-2; D perhaps matches TRBD2 (5 bases). Looked up from germline, CDR1 is SQVTM and CDR2 is ANQGSEA. The CDR3 has 16 residues. Trimming took off 3 bases at V and 2 bases at J, with 16 bases between the two ends. CDR3 protein: CSVEGDEDGNTGELFF. The CDR3 DNA follows: TGCAGCGTTGAGGGAGACGAAGACGGAAACACCGGGGAGCTGTTTTTT.

This clone is a singleton in its sample. J is TRBJ2-3 and V is TRBV7-2, with D perhaps assigned TRBD1 or TRBD2 (5 bases each). Trimming left V 4 bases short and J 0 bases short, with 8 bases between. Looked up from germline, CDR1 is SGHTA and CDR2 is FQGNSA. This CDR3 has 14 residues. CDR3 amino acids: CASSWGRSTDTQYF. The DNA for the CDR3 is TGTGCCAGCAGCTGGGGGAGAAGCACAGATACGCAGTATTTT.

There are a few counts of this clone. The chain is built from TRBV5-1 and TRBJ2-7, with TRBD1 identical over 11 bases. There are 14 residues in the CDR3. From germline, CDR1 is SGHRS and CDR2 YFSETQ. J gave up 4 bases and V 4 bases, and 4 bases lay outside the gene matches. CDR3 in DNA: TGCGCCAGCAGCGTAGGACAGGGGGCTTACGAGCAGTACTTC. It codes for CASSVGQGAYEQYF.

This clone came up once. The J gene is TRBJ1-2, the V gene TRBV5-6; D uncertain. CDR1 SGHDT and CDR2 YYEEEE come from the germline V gene. V shed 5 bases and J shed 3 bases, with 8 bases lying between them. This CDR3 is built from 12 residues. The CDR3 DNA is TGTGCCAGCAGTGAGGCGGACTATGGCTACACCTTC. Its translation: CASSEADYGYTF.

This clone has more than one count but fewer than ten. The chain combines TRBV7-8 with TRBJ2-6; 8 nucleotides agree with TRBD1. Germline CDR1 and CDR2: SGHVS and FQNEAQ. The CDR3 has 19 amino acids. V gave up 4 bases and J gave up 0 bases; unmatched junction bases: 11. DNA for the CDR3: TGTGCCAGCAGCTCCCTGGACAGGGCCCCCCGCTCTGGGGCCAACGTCCTGACTTTC. This translates into CASSSLDRAPRSGANVLTF.

The rearrangement joins TRBV6-6 to TRBJ1-5, with unresolved D. The CDR3 sequence is 14 residues long. Germline V gives CDR1 MNHNY, CDR2 SVGAGI (reference sequence). V shed 0 bases and J shed 6 bases, with 9 bases lying between them. The CDR3 loop reads CASSYSMESQPQHF. The DNA for the CDR3 is TGTGCCAGCAGTTACTCGATGGAAAGTCAGCCCCAGCATTTT.

V is TRBV11-3 and J is TRBJ2-7; D is unclear. This CDR3 has 12 amino acids. The V gene lost 6 bases and the J gene lost 2 bases, with 8 bases spanning the gap. From germline, CDR1 is SGHNT and CDR2 YENEEA. The CDR3 DNA reads as TGTGCCAGCAGTGGCCGTCCCTACGAGCAGTACTTC. Translation: CASSGRPYEQYF.

In this sample, this clone turned up once. J is TRBJ1-2 and V is TRBV7-6; D may be TRBD1 (5 bases). CDR3 length: 12 amino acids. In germline, CDR1 is SGHVS, CDR2 FNYEAQ. V was cut by 1 base and J by 8 bases, with 8 bases left in between. The CDR3 reads CASSLGGEGYTF. CDR3 in DNA: TGTGCCAGCAGCTTAGGGGGCGAGGGCTACACCTTC.

The chain employs TRBV4-1 and TRBJ1-6, with D possibly TRBD1 on 5 matching bases. The germline gives CDR1 MGHRA, CDR2 YSYEKL. The CDR3 consists of 15 residues. V was cut by 3 bases and J by 1 base, with 7 bases left in between. The CDR3 loop reads CASSQRGSYNSPLHF. The CDR3 DNA sequence: TGCGCCAGCAGCCAGAGGGGTTCCTATAATTCACCCCTCCACTTT.

The V and J genes are TRBV2 and TRBJ2-3; D ambiguous. Germline V gene data show CDR1 as SNHLY and CDR2 as FYNNEI. The V gene lost 0 bases and the J gene lost 3 bases, with 16 bases spanning the gap. The CDR3 contains 17 residues. In DNA form, the CDR3 reads TGTGCCAGCAGTGAAGCACCCTTAACGAGAGTGACAGATACGCAGTATTTT. Translated, it gives CASSEAPLTRVTDTQYF.

A single count supports this clone. The same CDR3 also results from other DNA sequences found in this sample. The chain has TRBV2 and TRBJ1-5, with 10 bases aligning to TRBD1. Germline-derived CDR1 and CDR2 are SNHLY and FYNNEI. V lost 4 bases and J lost 4; bases outside the gene matches: 4. This CDR3 spans 15 amino acids. DNA of the CDR3: TGTGCCAGCAGTGCCGCGGGACAGGGGAATCAGCCCCAGCATTTT. It translates to CASSAAGQGNQPQHF.

The chain uses TRBV4-1 and TRBJ2-7; 8 nucleotides line up with TRBD1. V lost 4 bases and J lost 5; bases outside the gene matches: 10. CDR1 is MGHRA and CDR2 is YSYEKL in the germline V gene. The CDR3 length is 15 residues. This chain's CDR3 is CASSPNMDRADEQYF. The CDR3 coding sequence is TGCGCCAGCAGCCCGAACATGGACAGGGCGGACGAGCAGTACTTC.

The chain couples TRBV29-1 to TRBJ2-1; 7 bases map to TRBD1. This CDR3 contains 14 residues. Losses at the gene ends were 2 bases for V and 8 bases for J; bases not matched to a gene: 9. Germline assignment: CDR1 SQVTM and CDR2 ANQGSEA. CDR3 nucleotide sequence: TGCAGCGTTGAAATTTCGACAGGGCCTCATGAGCAGTTCTTC. Its translation: CSVEISTGPHEQFF.

CDR3 coding DNA: TGTGCCAGCAGCTTACAGGGGCCCACTGAAGCTTTCTTT. This gives the protein CASSLQGPTEAFF. The rearrangement joins TRBV13 to TRBJ1-1; tentatively, D is TRBD1 (6 bases). The CDR3 has 13 residues. V lost 2 bases and J 4 bases, leaving 8 bases between the germline ends. Germline assignment: CDR1 PRHDT and CDR2 FYEKMQ (reference sequence).

The chain has TRBV29-1 and TRBJ2-7; 7 bases are shared with TRBD1. Germline CDR1 reads SQVTM; CDR2 reads ANQGSEA. After removal of 4 bases from V and 0 bases from J, the junction contained 3 bases not matched to a gene. CDR3 length: 13 amino acids. CDR3 in amino acids: CSVVRTGSYEQYF. CDR3 nucleotides: TGCAGCGTTGTTAGGACAGGCTCCTACGAGCAGTACTTC.

The V call is TRBV29-1, the J call TRBJ1-1; D gene uncertain. CDR3 length: 12 amino acids. Germline CDR1 SQVTM, CDR2 ANQGSEA. The V end was cut by 0 bases, the J end by 2 bases, with 4 bases between. The CDR3 is CSVEEQNTEAFF. The DNA of the CDR3 is TGCAGCGTTGAAGAACAAAACACTGAAGCTTTCTTT.

In its sample, this clone was seen a few times. J is TRBJ1-6 and V is TRBV7-6, with 11 nucleotides matching TRBD1. The CDR3 has 16 amino acids. Trimming at V came to 5 bases and at J to 8 bases, leaving 8 bases not matched to a gene. The germline V gene encodes CDR1 SGHVS and CDR2 FNYEAQ. The CDR3 DNA reads TGTGCCAGCAGCCCCCGGACAGGGGGCGGCGATTCACCCCTCCACTTT. Translating gives CASSPRTGGGDSPLHF.

This clone came up once. J is TRBJ2-4 and V is TRBV5-6; TRBD1 agrees at 7 bases. With 4 bases clipped from V and 9 bases from J, the junction kept 10 bases outside the gene matches. Germline assignment: CDR1 SGHDT and CDR2 YYEEEE. The length of the CDR3 is 14 residues. CDR3 in DNA: TGTGCCAGCAGCCCGGCGTCAGGGGGTGGCATTCAGTACTTC. This encodes CASSPASGGGIQYF.

The chain joins TRBV30 to TRBJ1-1; unclear D gene. The CDR3 extends over 12 amino acids. CDR1 is GTSNPN and CDR2 is SVGIG in the germline V gene (reference sequence). Trimming cost V 2 bases and J 6 bases, with 10 bases left between them. The CDR3 sequence: CAWSPDRAEAFF. The CDR3 coding sequence is TGTGCCTGGAGTCCGGACCGGGCTGAAGCTTTCTTT.

The chain has TRBV7-9 and TRBJ2-7; no reliable D call. The V gene's germline CDR1 is SEHNR and CDR2 FQNEAQ (reference sequence). V was pared by 3 bases and J by 0 bases, with 6 bases between. This CDR3 spans 13 amino acids. CDR3 in DNA: TGTGCCAGCAGCTTCTCGAGCTCCTACGAGCAGTACTTC. Its protein is CASSFSSSYEQYF.

The chain recombines TRBV11-2 with TRBJ2-5, with D perhaps matching TRBD1 or TRBD2 (6 bases each). This CDR3 region has 17 residues. Trimming removed 6 bases at V and 4 bases at J, with 24 bases between. CDR1 SGHAT and CDR2 FQNNGV come from the germline V gene. The chain's CDR3 is CASRPTTGTPPGETQYF. CDR3 nucleotide sequence: TGTGCCAGCAGACCCACCACAGGGACTCCTCCCGGAGAGACCCAGTACTTC. The full variable domain, rest sourced from reference TRBV11-2 and TRBJ2-5, is EAGVAQSPRYKIIEKRQSVAFWCNPISGHATLYWYQQILGQGPKLLIQFQNNGVVDDSQLPKDRFSAERLKGVDSTLKIQPAKLEDSAVYLCASRPTTGTPPGETQYFGPGTRLLVL.

The CDR3 is CASSTGENTEAFF. The CDR3 DNA reads TGTGCCAGCTCCACGGGGGAGAACACTGAAGCTTTCTTT. This chain connects TRBV9 to TRBJ1-1; D is perhaps TRBD1 (5 bases). Trimming removed 7 bases from V and 1 base from J, with 11 bases in between. The CDR3 loop spans 13 amino acids. Germline assignment: CDR1 SGDLS and CDR2 YYNGEE.

The genes are TRBV18 and TRBJ1-1; D uncertain. The CDR3 has 17 residues. Germline values: CDR1 KGHSH, CDR2 LQKENI. V gave up 1 base and J gave up 0 bases, with 15 bases separating them. CDR3 sequence: CASSPLAHSTMNTEAFF. CDR3 DNA: TGTGCCAGCTCACCACTTGCCCACAGCACCATGAACACTGAAGCTTTCTTT.

The chain is built from TRBV11-2 and TRBJ2-3, with TRBD1 matching over 7 bases. Germline values: CDR1 SGHAT, CDR2 FQNNGV. The CDR3 is made up of 15 amino acids. Trimming at V came to 4 bases and at J to 0 bases, leaving 4 bases not matched to a gene. The CDR3 here is CASSSDRASTDTQYF. CDR3 DNA: TGTGCCAGCAGCTCCGACAGGGCTAGCACAGATACGCAGTATTTT.

The chain joins TRBV11-2 to TRBJ2-2, with a weak D call TRBD1 (5 bases). Germline CDR1 reads SGHAT; CDR2 reads FQNNGV. This CDR3 has 14 residues. Trimming removed 3 bases from V and 8 bases from J, with 13 bases in between. DNA of the CDR3: TGTGCCAGCAGCTTGGTAGGGGATCTTGGGGAGCTGTTTTTT. It yields the protein CASSLVGDLGELFF.

The chain links TRBV13 to TRBJ2-1; D unclear. V gave up 1 base and J gave up 7 bases, with 5 bases separating them. Germline V lookup: CDR1 PRHDT, CDR2 FYEKMQ (reference sequence). This CDR3 spans 12 amino acids. The CDR3 here is CASSLEENEQFF. The CDR3 DNA is TGTGCCAGCAGCTTAGAGGAGAATGAGCAGTTCTTC. The full variable domain, in which reference TRBV13 and TRBJ2-1 provide the parts outside the CDR3, is AAGVIQSPRHLIKEKRETATLKCYPIPRHDTVYWYQQGPGQDPQFLISFYEKMQSDKGSIPDRFSAQQFSDYHSELNMSSLELGDSALYFCASSLEENEQFFGPGTRLTVL.

CDR3 in amino acids: CSVVEGLNTEAFF. CDR3 sequence (DNA): TGCAGCGTTGTGGAGGGGTTGAACACTGAAGCTTTCTTT. The V and J genes are TRBV29-1 and TRBJ1-1; D possibly corresponds to TRBD1 (5 bases). Trimming shortened V by 4 bases and J by 0 bases, and 9 bases separated the two germline ends. Germline loops: CDR1 SQVTM, CDR2 ANQGSEA. This CDR3 contains 13 residues.